This T cell receptor beta chain was found in a study of blood T cell repertoires in COVID-19. At the level of the study: Samples came from the United States, Italy and Spain, spanning acute and convalescent COVID-19. T cells, B-cell-depleted T cells, or PBMCs supplied cDNA or gDNA.

The germline V gene encodes CDR1 MNHEY and CDR2 SVGAGI. V was shortened by 3 bases and J by 2 bases, with 11 bases between the two germline ends. The CDR3 length is 14 residues. Data came from immunoSEQ multiplex PCR; TCRdb stores just in-frame clones and leaves some out. Seen here are hundreds of thousands of clones, about 87% observed once, and the top ten hold approximately 2.4%. A Seattle source enrolled patients during active infection and followed them longitudinally. The receptor's source is a woman in her sixties with COVID-19, enrolled during active disease. What was sequenced was peripheral blood. This rearrangement joins TRBV6-5 to TRBJ2-7; TRBD1 might be the D (5 bases). The CDR3 DNA follows: TGTGCCAGCAGTTATGGGCAGGGAACCTACGAGCAGTACTTC. Amino acid sequence: CASSYGQGTYEQYF.